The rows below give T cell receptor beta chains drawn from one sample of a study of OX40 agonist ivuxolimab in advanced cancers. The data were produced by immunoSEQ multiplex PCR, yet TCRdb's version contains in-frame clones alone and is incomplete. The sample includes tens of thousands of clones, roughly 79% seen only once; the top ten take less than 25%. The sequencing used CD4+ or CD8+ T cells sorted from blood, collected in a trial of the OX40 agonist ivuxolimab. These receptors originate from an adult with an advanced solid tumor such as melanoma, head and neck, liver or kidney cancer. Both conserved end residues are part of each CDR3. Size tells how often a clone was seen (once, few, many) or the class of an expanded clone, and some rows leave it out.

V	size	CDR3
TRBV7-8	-	CASSLAGGLDYGYTF
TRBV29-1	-	CSVDLRGSGYTF
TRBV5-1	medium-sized	CASSSDPGTADGYTF
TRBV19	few	CASSRGQGRGQPQHF
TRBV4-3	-	CASSQEGPGDTQYF
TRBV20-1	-	CSVRPIVEAFF
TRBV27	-	CASSPSPEADSLYEQYF
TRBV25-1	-	CASRQTGIRDTQYF
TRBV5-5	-	CASSSWSGNTIYF
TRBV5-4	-	CASSPGAGGLYEQFF